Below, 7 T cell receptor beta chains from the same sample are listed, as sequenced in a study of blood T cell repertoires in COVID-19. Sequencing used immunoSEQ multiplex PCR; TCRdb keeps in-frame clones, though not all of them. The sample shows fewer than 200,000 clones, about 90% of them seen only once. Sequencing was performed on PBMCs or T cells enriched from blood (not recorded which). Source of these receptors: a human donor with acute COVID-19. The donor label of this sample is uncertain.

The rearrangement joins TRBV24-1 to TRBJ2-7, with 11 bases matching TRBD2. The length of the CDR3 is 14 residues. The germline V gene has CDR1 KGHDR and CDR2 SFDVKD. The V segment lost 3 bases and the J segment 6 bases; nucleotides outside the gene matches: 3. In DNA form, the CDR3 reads TGTGCCACCAGTGATGCGGGGACTAGCGGCGAGCAGTACTTC. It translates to CATSDAGTSGEQYF.

The CDR3 nucleotides are TGTGCCAGCAGCTTATACCAGGGAGAAGCTTTCTTT. It yields the protein CASSLYQGEAFF. The rearrangement uses TRBV5-6 and TRBJ1-1, with D possibly being TRBD1 (5 bases). There are 12 residues in the CDR3. Trimming took 2 bases from V and 8 from J, leaving 10 bases between them. Germline values: CDR1 SGHDT, CDR2 YYEEEE. The variable domain in full, completed from reference TRBV5-6 and TRBJ1-1, reads DAGVTQSPTHLIKTRGQQVTLRCSPKSGHDTVSWYQQALGQGPQFIFQYYEEEERQRGNFPDRFSGHQFPNYSSELNVNALLLGDSALYLCASSLYQGEAFFGQGTRLTVV.

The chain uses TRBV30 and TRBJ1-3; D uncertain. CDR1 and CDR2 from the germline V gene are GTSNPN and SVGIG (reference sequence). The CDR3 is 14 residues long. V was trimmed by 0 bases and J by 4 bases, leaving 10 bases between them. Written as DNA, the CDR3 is TGTGCCTGGAGTGTTGGTACAGCCGGAAACACCATATATTTT. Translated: CAWSVGTAGNTIYF.

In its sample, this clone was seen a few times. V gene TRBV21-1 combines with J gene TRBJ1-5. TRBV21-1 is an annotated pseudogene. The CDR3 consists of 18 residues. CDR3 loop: CASSKWKRGGLSNQPQHF. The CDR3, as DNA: TGTGCCAGCAGCAAATGGAAACGGGGAGGACTTAGCAATCAGCCCCAGCATTTT.

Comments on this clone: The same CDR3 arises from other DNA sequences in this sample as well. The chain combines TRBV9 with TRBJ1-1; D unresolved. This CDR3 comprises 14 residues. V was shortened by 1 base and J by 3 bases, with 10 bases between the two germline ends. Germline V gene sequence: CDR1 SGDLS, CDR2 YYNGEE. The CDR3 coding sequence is TGTGCCAGCAGCGTACTTACCGGGGACACTGAAGCTTTCTTT. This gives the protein CASSVLTGDTEAFF. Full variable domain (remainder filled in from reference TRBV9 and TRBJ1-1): DSGVTQTPKHLITATGQRVTLRCSPRSGDLSVYWYQQSLDQGLQFLIQYYNGEERAKGNILERFSAQQFPDLHSELNLSSLELGDSALYFCASSVLTGDTEAFFGQGTRLTVV.

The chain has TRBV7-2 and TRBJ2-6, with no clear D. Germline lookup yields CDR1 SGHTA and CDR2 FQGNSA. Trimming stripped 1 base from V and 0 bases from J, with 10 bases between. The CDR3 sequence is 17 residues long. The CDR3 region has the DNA TGTGCCAGCAGCTTAGTTGCCGGTCCCTCTGGGGCCAACGTCCTGACTTTC. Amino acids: CASSLVAGPSGANVLTF. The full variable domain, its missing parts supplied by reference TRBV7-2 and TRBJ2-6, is GAGVSQSPSNKVTEKGKDVELRCDPISGHTALYWYRQSLGQGLEFLIYFQGNSAPDKSGLPSDRFSAERTGGSVSTLTIQRTQQEDSAVYLCASSLVAGPSGANVLTFGAGSRLTVL.

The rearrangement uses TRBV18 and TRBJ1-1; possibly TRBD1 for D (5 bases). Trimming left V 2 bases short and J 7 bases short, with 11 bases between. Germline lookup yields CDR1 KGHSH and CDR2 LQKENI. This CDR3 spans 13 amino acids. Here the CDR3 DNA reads TGTGCCAGCTCACCAGCAGTCAGGGTTGAAGCTTTCTTT. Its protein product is CASSPAVRVEAFF. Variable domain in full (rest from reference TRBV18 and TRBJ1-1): NAGVMQNPRHLVRRRGQEARLRCSPMKGHSHVYWYRQLPEEGLKFMVYLQKENIIDESGMPKERFSAEFPKEGPSILRIQQVVRGDSAAYFCASSPAVRVEAFFGQGTRLTVV.